This T cell receptor (beta chain) was obtained from a study of control samples from healthy donors and cancer patients. The assay was immunoSEQ multiplex PCR, and TCRdb's table has in-frame clones only and misses some. The repertoire holds 250,000 to 300,000 clones, with about four fifths as singletons. V was pared by 4 bases and J by 6 bases, with 8 bases of the junction left unmatched. CDR3 length equals 15 residues. The germline V gene encodes CDR1 LGHNT and CDR2 FRNRAP. The source material was PBMCs. This clonotype originated in a woman aged 55-70 years with lung cancer. This sequence joins TRBV12-5 and TRBJ1-2, with 10 bases matching TRBD1. CDR3 bases: TGTGCTAGTGGTTCCACAGACAGGGGGCCGGATGGCTACACCTTC. Translating it yields CASGSTDRGPDGYTF.